This T cell receptor (beta chain) was captured in a study of control samples from healthy donors and cancer patients. Sequencing was performed with immunoSEQ multiplex PCR; in TCRdb, only in-frame clones are kept and a portion is missing. The table records roughly 100,000 clones, 88% of them present only once. CDR1 and CDR2 from the germline V gene are SGDLS and YYNGEE. The length of the CDR3 is 14 residues. Deletions cut 2 bases from V and 5 bases from J, with 11 bases between. This chain joins TRBV9 and TRBJ1-5; possibly TRBD1 for D (5 bases). The material sequenced was blood. The clonotype was recovered from a man aged 30 to 45 in good health. CDR3 nucleotide sequence: TGTGCCAGCAGCGTTGATCAGGGCGATCAGCCCCAGCATTTT. It yields the protein CASSVDQGDQPQHF.